This T cell receptor (beta chain) was identified in a study of blood T cell repertoires in COVID-19. Study information: T cells, B-cell-depleted T cells, or PBMCs supplied cDNA or gDNA.

Sequencing was performed with immunoSEQ multiplex PCR; in TCRdb, only in-frame clones are kept and a portion is missing. Of a few hundred thousand clones listed, less than 90% are singletons. The V segment lost 8 bases and the J segment 6 bases; nucleotides outside the gene matches: 4. Germline-derived CDR1 and CDR2 are MNHEY and SVGAGI. This CDR3 region has 12 residues. What was sequenced was peripheral blood. The V and J genes are TRBV6-5 and TRBJ2-7, with TRBD1 identical over 10 bases. The TCR comes from a woman aged 60-75 years who had recovered from COVID-19. CDR3 residues: CASGQGVFEQYF. The DNA for the CDR3 is TGTGCCAGCGGACAGGGGGTTTTCGAGCAGTACTTC.